The TCR beta chain described here comes from a study of blood T cell repertoires in COVID-19. Study summary: Sources were T cells, B-cell-depleted T cells, or PBMCs; the material itself was cDNA or gDNA.

CDR1 and CDR2 from the germline V gene are LGHDT and YNNKEL (reference sequence). The germline V and J ends were trimmed by 4 bases and 8 bases, with 17 bases remaining between them. The CDR3 extends over 15 amino acids. The repertoire was sequenced with immunoSEQ multiplex PCR; TCRdb's copy has only in-frame clones and lacks some. The repertoire consists of fewer than 500,000 clones, with approximately 90% occurring once and the leading ten covering approximately 0.96%. The material sequenced was PBMCs or T cells enriched from blood (not recorded which). The J gene is TRBJ1-4, the V gene TRBV3-1 (or the pseudogene TRBV3-2); TRBD1 is a possible D gene (5 bases). This TCR came from a woman aged 30 to 39 with acute COVID-19. The CDR3 DNA sequence: TGTGCCAGCAGCCGGACGCCGGGGGTTTTCGAAAAACTGTTTTTT. The encoded protein is CASSRTPGVFEKLFF.